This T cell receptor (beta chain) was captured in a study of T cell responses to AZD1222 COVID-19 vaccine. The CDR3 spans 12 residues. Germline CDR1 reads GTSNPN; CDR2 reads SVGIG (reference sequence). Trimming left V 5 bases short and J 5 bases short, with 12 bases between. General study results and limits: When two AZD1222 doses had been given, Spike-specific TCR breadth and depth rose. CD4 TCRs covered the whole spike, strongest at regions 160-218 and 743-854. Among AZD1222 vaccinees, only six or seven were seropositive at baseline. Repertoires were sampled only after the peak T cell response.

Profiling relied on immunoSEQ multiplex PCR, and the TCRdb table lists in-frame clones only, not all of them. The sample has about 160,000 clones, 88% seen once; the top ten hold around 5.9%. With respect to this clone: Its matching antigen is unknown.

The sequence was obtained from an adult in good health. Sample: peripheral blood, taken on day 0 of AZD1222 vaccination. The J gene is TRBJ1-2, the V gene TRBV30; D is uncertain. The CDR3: CAWGGNWYGYTF. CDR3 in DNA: TGTGCCTGGGGTGGGAATTGGTATGGCTACACCTTC.